Listed here are 4 T cell receptor beta chains from one sample, sequenced in a study of cytomegalovirus exposure and HLA in healthy donors. Sequenced by immunoSEQ multiplex PCR; TCRdb stores in-frame clones only, minus some. The sample yields over 200,000 clones, around 90% seen once. The sample was PBMCs. The receptors originated from a woman between 18 and 29 years old in good health and CMV-seronegative.

This clone was seen a single time. V and J are TRBV4-3 and TRBJ1-1; D remains ambiguous. V lost 0 bases to trimming and J lost 1 base, with 12 bases between them. The CDR3 is made up of 16 amino acids. Germline-derived CDR1 and CDR2 are LGHNA and YSLEER. CDR3 in DNA: TGCGCCAGCAGCCAAGATTCGTCCCAGAAGAACACTGAAGCTTTCTTT. This gives the protein CASSQDSSQKNTEAFF.

The chain links TRBV2 to TRBJ1-1; 7 bases agree with TRBD1. This CDR3 comprises 13 residues. Germline CDR1 and CDR2: SNHLY and FYNNEI. With 3 bases clipped from V and 6 bases from J, the junction kept 4 bases outside the gene matches. CDR3 sequence: CASSDDRVPEAFF. The CDR3, as DNA: TGTGCCAGCAGTGATGACAGGGTCCCTGAAGCTTTCTTT.

This clone was seen a few times. The CDR3 bases are TGTGCCTTTACAGGGGGCTATGGCTACACCTTC. Translated, it gives CAFTGGYGYTF. The chain employs TRBV30 and TRBJ1-2; the match to TRBD1 covers 8 bases. CDR1 and CDR2 from the germline V gene are GTSNPN and SVGIG (reference sequence). The CDR3 runs to 11 residues. The ends lost 7 bases at V and 4 bases at J; junction bases unmatched: 2.

This chain joins TRBV28 and TRBJ2-5; D is possibly TRBD1 (5 bases). The V and J ends lost 2 bases and 1 base respectively, with 8 bases between them. The CDR3 consists of 14 residues. In germline, CDR1 is MDHEN, CDR2 SYDVKM. The CDR3 spells CASSLTGAQETQYF. CDR3 bases: TGTGCCAGCAGTTTAACAGGAGCCCAAGAGACCCAGTACTTC. The whole variable domain, remainder taken from reference TRBV28 and TRBJ2-5, is DVKVTQSSRYLVKRTGEKVFLECVQDMDHENMFWYRQDPGLGLRLIYFSYDVKMKEKGDIPEGYSVSREKKERFSLILESASTNQTSMYLCASSLTGAQETQYFGPGTRLLVL.